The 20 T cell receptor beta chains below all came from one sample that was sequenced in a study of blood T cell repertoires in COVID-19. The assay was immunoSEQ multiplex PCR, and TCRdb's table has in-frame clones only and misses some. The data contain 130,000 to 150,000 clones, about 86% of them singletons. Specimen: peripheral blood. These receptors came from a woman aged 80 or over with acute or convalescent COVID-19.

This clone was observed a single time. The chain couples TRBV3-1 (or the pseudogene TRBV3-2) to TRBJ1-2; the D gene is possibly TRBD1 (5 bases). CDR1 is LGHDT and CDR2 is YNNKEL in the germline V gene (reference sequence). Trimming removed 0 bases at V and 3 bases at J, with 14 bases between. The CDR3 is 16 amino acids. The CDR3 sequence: CASSQDSTGLDYGYTF. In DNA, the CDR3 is TGTGCCAGCAGCCAAGATAGCACAGGTTTGGACTATGGCTACACCTTC.

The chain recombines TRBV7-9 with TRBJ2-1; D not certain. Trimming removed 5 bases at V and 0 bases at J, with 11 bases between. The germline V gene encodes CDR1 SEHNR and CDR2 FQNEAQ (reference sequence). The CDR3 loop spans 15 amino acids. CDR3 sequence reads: CASSPSTPSYNEQFF. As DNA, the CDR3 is TGTGCCAGCAGCCCATCGACTCCCTCCTACAATGAGCAGTTCTTC.

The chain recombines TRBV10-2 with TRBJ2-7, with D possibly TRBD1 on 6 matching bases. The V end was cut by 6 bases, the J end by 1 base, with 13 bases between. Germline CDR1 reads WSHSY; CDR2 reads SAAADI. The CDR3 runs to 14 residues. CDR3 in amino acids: CASSRGGQSYEQYF. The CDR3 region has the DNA TGCGCCAGCAGCAGAGGCGGACAGTCCTACGAGCAGTACTTC.

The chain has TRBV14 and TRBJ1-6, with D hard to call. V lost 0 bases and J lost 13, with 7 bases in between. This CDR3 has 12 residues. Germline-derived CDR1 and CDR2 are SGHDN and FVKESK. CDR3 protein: CASSQEEAPLHF. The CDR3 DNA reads TGTGCCAGCAGCCAAGAAGAGGCTCCCCTCCACTTT.

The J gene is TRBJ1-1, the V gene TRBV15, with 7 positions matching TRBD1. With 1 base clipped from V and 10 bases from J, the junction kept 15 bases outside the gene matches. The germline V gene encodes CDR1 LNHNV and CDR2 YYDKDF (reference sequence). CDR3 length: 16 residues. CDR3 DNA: TGTGCCACCAGCAGAGTCGGAAGTGGAGGGGGCGCGGGAGCTTTCTTT. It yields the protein CATSRVGSGGGAGAFF.

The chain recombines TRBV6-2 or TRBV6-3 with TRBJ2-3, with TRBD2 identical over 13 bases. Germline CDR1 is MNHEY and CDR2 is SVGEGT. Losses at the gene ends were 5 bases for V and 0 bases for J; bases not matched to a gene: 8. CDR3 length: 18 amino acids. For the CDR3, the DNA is TGTGCCAGCAGTGCCGGGACTAGCGGGATGGCTAGCACAGATACGCAGTATTTT. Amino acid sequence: CASSAGTSGMASTDTQYF.

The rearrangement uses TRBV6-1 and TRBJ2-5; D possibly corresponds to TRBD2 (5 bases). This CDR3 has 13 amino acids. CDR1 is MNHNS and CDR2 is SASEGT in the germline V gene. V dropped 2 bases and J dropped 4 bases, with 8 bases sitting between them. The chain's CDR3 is CASSEMGRETQYF. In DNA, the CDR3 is TGTGCCAGCAGTGAAATGGGGAGAGAGACCCAGTACTTC.

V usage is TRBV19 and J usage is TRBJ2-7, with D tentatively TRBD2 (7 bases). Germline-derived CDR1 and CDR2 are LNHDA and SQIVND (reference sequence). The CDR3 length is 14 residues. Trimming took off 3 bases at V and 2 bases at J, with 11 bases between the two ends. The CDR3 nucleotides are TGTGCCAGTAGTATCCTGGGGGGGCCCTACGAGCAGTACTTC. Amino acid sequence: CASSILGGPYEQYF.

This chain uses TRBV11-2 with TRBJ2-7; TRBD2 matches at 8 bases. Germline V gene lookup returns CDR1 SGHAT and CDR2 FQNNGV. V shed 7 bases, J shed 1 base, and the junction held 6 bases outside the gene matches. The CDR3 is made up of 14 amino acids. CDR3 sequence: CASTPGGRSYEQYF. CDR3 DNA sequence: TGTGCCAGCACCCCGGGGGGGCGATCCTACGAGCAGTACTTC.

The CDR3 here is CASSQYGTGLNQPQHF. The CDR3 DNA reads as TGTGCCAGCAGCCAGTACGGGACAGGGCTCAATCAGCCCCAGCATTTT. This chain connects TRBV5-4 to TRBJ1-5, with TRBD1 matching 9 bases. The germline V gene encodes CDR1 SGHNT and CDR2 YYREEE (reference sequence). V lost 4 bases, J lost 3 bases, and 8 bases stayed unmatched. This CDR3 contains 16 residues.

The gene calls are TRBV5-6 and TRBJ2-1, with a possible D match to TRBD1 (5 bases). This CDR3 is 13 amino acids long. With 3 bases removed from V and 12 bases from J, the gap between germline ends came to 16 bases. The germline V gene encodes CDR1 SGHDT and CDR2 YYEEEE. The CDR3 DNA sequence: TGTGCCAGCAGCTCCGGACGGTCCAGGGCGCAGTTCTTC. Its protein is CASSSGRSRAQFF.

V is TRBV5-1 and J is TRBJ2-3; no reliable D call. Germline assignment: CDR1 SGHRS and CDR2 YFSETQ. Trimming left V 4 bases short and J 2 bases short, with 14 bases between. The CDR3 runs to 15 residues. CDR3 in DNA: TGCGCCAGCAGCCTTTACGCGGCCCCCACAGATACGCAGTATTTT. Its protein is CASSLYAAPTDTQYF.

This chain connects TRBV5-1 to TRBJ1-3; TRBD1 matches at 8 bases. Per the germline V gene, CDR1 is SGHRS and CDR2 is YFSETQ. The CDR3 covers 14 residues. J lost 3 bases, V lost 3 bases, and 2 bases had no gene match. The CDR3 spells CASSYGTGGNTIYF. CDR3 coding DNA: TGCGCCAGCAGCTACGGGACAGGTGGAAACACCATATATTTT.

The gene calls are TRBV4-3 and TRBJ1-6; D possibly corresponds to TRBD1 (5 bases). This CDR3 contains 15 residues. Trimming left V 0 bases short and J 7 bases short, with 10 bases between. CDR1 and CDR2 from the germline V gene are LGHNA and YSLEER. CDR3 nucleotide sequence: TGCGCCAGCAGCCAAGATGGGGCGGGAAATTCACCCCTCCACTTT. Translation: CASSQDGAGNSPLHF.

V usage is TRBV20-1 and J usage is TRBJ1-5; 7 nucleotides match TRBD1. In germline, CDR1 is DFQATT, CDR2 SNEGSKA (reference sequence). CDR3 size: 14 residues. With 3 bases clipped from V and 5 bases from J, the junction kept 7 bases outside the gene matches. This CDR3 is CSASVIGGDQPQHF. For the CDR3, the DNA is TGCAGTGCTAGTGTTATAGGGGGCGATCAGCCCCAGCATTTT.

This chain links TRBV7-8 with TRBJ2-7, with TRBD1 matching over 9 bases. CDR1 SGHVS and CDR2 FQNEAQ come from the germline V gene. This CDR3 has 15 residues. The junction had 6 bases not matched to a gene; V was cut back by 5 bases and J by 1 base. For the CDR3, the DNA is TGTGCCAGCAGCGAACAGGGGGCTTATTCCTACGAGCAGTACTTC. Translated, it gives CASSEQGAYSYEQYF.

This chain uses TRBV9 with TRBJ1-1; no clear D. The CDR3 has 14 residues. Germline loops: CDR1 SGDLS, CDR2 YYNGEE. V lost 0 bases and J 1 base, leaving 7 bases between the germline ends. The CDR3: CASSVEDTNTEAFF. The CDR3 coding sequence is TGTGCCAGCAGCGTAGAAGACACGAACACTGAAGCTTTCTTT.

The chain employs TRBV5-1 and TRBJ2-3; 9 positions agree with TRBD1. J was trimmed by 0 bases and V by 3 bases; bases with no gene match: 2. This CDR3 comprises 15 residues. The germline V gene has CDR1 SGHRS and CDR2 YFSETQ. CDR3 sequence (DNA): TGCGCCAGCAGCTGGGACAGGGAAAGCACAGATACGCAGTATTTT. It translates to CASSWDRESTDTQYF.

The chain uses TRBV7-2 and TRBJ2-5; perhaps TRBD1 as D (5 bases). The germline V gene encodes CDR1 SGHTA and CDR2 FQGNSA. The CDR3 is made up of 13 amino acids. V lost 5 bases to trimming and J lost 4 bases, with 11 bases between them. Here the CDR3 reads CASSPQGPETQYF. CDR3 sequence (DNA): TGTGCCAGCAGCCCGCAGGGTCCAGAGACCCAGTACTTC.

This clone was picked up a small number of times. In DNA, the CDR3 is TGTGCCAGCAGCCCCTCTGGACAGGCCTATGGCTACACCTTC. This sequence encodes CASSPSGQAYGYTF. This chain uses TRBV9 with TRBJ1-2, with 7 bases that match TRBD1. The CDR3 runs to 14 residues. CDR1 and CDR2 from the germline V gene are SGDLS and YYNGEE. The V and J ends lost 4 bases and 4 bases, in that order; junction bases with no gene match: 7.